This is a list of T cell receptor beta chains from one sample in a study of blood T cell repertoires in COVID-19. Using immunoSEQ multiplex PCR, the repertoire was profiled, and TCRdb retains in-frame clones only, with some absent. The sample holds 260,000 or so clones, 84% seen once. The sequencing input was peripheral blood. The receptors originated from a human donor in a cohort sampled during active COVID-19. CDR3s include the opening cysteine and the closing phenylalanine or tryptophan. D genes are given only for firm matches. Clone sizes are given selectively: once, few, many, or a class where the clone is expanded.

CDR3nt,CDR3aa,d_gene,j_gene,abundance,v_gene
TGTGCCAGCAGCGCGATAGCGGGAAGAACCTACGAGCAGTACTTC,CASSAIAGRTYEQYF,TRBD2,TRBJ2-7,.,TRBV5-6
TGTGCCAGCTCACTTCGACAGGGATCCACCTACAATGAGCAGTTCTTC,CASSLRQGSTYNEQFF,TRBD1,TRBJ2-1,.,TRBV18
TGTGCCAGCGGAACGGGTGGAGTAGCGGGTTTTAATGAGCAGTTCTTC,CASGTGGVAGFNEQFF,TRBD2,TRBJ2-1,.,TRBV7-3
TGTGCCAGCAGCGGGGCAGGGATCAGCAATCAGCCCCAGCATTTT,CASSGAGISNQPQHF,.,TRBJ1-5,.,TRBV9
TGCGCCAGCAGCCAGTCGGGACAGGGGGTACTTACTGAAGCTTTCTTT,CASSQSGQGVLTEAFF,TRBD1,TRBJ1-1,.,TRBV4-1
TGTGCCAGCAGCTCTAAGGGGGGGACAGATACGCAGTATTTT,CASSSKGGTDTQYF,.,TRBJ2-3,.,TRBV5-4
TGTGCCACCAGCGAACCAGGGACTTCCTTCAATGAGCAGTTCTTC,CATSEPGTSFNEQFF,.,TRBJ2-1,.,TRBV24-1
TGTGCCAGCGGACAGGGGACCATGAACACTGAAGCTTTCTTT,CASGQGTMNTEAFF,TRBD1,TRBJ1-1,once,TRBV7-8
TGTGCCAGCATTGTGGGGGCTGGCGATGAGCAGTTCTTC,CASIVGAGDEQFF,.,TRBJ2-1,.,TRBV28
TGTGCCATCAGTGAAGGACTAGCGGGAGATCCGTACGAGCAGTACTTC,CAISEGLAGDPYEQYF,TRBD2,TRBJ2-7,.,TRBV10-3
TGTGCCAGCAGCTCCTCCGGGACAGGTTTTGAAAAACTGTTTTTT,CASSSSGTGFEKLFF,TRBD1,TRBJ1-4,.,TRBV7-8
TGTGCCAGCAGTTACGGTCAGGGAGGCTATGGCTACACCTTC,CASSYGQGGYGYTF,.,TRBJ1-2,.,TRBV6-5
TGTGCCACCTCCCCAGGACAGATTGCAACTAATGAAAAACTGTTTTTT,CATSPGQIATNEKLFF,.,TRBJ1-4,.,TRBV7-9